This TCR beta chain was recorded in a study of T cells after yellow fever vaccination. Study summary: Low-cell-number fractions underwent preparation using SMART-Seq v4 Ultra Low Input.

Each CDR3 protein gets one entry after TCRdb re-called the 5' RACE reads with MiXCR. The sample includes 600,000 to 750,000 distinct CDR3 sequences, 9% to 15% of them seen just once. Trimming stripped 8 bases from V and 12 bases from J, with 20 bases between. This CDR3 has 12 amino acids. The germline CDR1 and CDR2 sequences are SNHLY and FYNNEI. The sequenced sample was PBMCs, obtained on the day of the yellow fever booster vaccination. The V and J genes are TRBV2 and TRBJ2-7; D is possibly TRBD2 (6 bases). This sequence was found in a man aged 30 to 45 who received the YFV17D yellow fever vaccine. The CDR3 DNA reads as TGTGCCAGCCTACAGGAATGGAGGGATGCGTACTTC. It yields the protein CASLQEWRDAYF.